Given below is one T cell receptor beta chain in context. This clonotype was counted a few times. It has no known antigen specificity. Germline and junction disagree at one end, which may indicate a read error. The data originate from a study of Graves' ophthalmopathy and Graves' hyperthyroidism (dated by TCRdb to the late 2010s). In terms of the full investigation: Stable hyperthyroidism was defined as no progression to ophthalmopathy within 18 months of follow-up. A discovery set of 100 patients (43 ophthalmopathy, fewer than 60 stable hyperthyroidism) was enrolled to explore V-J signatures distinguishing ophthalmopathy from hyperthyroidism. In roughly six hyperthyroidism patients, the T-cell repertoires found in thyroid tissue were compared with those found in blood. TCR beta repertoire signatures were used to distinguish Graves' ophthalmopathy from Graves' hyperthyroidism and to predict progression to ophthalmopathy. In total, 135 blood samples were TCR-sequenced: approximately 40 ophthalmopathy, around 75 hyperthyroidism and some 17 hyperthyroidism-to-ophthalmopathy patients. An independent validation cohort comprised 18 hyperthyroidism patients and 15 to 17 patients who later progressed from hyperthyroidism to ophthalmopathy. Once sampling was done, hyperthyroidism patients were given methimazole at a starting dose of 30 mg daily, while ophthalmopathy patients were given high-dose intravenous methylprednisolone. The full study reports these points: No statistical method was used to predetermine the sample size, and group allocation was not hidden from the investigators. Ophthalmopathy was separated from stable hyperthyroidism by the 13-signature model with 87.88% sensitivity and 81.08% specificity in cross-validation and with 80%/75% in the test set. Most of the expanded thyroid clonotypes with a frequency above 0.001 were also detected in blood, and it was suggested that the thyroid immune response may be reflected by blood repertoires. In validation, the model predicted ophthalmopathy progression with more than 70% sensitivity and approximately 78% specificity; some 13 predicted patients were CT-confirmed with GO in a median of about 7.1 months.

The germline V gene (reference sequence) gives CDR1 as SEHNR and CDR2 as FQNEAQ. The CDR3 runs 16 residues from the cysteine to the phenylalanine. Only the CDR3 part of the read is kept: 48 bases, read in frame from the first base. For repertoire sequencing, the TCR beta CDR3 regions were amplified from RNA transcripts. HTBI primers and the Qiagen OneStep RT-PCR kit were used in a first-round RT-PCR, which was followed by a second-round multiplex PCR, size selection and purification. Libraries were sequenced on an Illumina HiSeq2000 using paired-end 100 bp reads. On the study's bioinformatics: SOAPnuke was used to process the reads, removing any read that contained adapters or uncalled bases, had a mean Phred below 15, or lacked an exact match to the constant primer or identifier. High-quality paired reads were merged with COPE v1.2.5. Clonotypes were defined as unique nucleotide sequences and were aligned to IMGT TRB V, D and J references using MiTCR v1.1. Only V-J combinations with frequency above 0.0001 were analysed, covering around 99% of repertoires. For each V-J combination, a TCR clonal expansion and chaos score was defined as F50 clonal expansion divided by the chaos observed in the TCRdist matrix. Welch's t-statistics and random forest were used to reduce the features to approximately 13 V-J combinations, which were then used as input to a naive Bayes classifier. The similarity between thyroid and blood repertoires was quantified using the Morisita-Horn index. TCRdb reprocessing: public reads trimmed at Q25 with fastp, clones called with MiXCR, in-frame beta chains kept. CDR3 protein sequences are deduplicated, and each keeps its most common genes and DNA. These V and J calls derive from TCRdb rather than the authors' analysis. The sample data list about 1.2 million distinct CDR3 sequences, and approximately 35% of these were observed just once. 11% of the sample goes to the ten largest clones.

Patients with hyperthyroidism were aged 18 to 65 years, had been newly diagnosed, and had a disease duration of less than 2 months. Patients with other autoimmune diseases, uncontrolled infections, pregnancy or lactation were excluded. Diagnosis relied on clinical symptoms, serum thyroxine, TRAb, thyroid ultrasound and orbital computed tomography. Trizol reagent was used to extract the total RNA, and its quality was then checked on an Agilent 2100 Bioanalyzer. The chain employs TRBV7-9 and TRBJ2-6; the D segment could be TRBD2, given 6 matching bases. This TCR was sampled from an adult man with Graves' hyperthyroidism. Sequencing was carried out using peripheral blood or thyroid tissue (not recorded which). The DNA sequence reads TGTGCCGGCAGCTTACCGGCGGGGCTTAGGGCCAACGTCCTGACTTTC. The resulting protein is CAGSLPAGLRANVLTF.